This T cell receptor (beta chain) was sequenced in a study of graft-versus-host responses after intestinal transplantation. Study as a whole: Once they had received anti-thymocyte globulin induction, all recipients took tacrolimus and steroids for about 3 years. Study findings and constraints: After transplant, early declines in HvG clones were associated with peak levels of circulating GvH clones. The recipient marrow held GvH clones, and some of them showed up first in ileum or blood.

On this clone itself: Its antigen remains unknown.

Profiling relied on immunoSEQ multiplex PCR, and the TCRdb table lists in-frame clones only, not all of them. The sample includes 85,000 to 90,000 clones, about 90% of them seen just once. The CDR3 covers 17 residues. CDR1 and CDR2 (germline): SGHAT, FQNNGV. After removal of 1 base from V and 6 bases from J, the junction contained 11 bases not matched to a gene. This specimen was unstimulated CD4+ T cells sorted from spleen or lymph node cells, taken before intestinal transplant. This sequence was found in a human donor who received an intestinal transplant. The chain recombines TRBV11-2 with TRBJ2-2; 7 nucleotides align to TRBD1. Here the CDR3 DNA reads TGTGCCAGCAGCTTAGTGGGGCAGGGGGTCGTGGCCGGGGAGCTGTTTTTT. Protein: CASSLVGQGVVAGELFF.